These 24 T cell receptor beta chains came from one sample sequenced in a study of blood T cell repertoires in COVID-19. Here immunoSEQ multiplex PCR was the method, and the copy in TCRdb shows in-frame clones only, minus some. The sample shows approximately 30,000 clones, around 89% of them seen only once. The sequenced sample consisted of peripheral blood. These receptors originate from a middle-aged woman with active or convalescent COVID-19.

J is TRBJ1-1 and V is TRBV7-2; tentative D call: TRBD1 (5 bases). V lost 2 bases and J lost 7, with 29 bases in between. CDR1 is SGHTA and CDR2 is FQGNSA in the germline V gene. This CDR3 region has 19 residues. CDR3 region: CASSLTAGGGGVGTDEAFF. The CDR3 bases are TGTGCCAGCAGCTTAACGGCAGGAGGCGGGGGAGTTGGGACGGATGAAGCTTTCTTT.

The chain's CDR3 is CASSRSGVAPMYTF. The CDR3, as DNA: TGTGCCAGTAGTAGGTCCGGGGTCGCCCCAATGTACACCTTC. The rearrangement links TRBV19 to TRBJ1-2, with D unresolved. Germline V gene data show CDR1 as LNHDA and CDR2 as SQIVND (reference sequence). V dropped 4 bases and J dropped 11 bases, with 20 bases sitting between them. The CDR3 is made up of 14 amino acids.

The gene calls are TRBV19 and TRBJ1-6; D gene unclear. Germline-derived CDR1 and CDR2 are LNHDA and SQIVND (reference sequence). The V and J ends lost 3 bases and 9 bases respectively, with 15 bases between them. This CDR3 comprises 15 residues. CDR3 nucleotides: TGTGCCAGTAGTATGACACCTACGGGAGGTTCACCCCTCCACTTT. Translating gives CASSMTPTGGSPLHF. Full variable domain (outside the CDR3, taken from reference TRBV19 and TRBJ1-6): DGGITQSPKYLFRKEGQNVTLSCEQNLNHDAMYWYRQDPGQGLRLIYYSQIVNDFQKGDIAEGYSVSREKKESFPLTVTSAQKNPTAFYLCASSMTPTGGSPLHFGNGTRLTVT.

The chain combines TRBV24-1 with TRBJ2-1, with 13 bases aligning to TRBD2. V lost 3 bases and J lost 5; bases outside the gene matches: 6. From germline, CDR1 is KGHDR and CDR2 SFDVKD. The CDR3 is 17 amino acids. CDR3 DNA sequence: TGTGCCACCAGTGATACAAGACTAGCGGGAGGCCACAATGAGCAGTTCTTC. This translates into CATSDTRLAGGHNEQFF.

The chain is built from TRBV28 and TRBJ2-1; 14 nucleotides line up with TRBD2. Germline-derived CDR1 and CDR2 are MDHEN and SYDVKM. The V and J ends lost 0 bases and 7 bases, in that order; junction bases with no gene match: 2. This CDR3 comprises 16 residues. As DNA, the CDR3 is TGTGCCAGCAGTTTATGGACTAGCGGGGGGGGTAATGAGCAGTTCTTC. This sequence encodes CASSLWTSGGGNEQFF.

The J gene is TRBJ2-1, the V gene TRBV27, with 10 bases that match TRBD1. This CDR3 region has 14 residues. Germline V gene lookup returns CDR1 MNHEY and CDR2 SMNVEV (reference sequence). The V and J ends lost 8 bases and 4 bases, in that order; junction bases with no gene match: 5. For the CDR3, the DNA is TGTGCCAGCCGGACAGGGGGATGGTACAATGAGCAGTTCTTC. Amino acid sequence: CASRTGGWYNEQFF.

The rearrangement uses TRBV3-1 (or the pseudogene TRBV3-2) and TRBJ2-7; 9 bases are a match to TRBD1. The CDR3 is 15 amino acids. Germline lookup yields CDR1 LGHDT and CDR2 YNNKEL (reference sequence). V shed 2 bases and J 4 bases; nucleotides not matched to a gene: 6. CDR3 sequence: CASSQRGTGIYEQYF. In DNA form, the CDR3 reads TGTGCCAGCAGCCAAAGAGGGACAGGGATTTACGAGCAGTACTTC.

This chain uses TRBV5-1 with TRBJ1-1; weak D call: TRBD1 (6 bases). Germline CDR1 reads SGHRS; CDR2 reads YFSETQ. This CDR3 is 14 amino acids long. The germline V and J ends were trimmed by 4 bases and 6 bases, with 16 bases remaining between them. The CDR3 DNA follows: TGCGCCAGCAGCGCTGAGCGGACAGTCCCTGAAGCTTTCTTT. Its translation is CASSAERTVPEAFF.

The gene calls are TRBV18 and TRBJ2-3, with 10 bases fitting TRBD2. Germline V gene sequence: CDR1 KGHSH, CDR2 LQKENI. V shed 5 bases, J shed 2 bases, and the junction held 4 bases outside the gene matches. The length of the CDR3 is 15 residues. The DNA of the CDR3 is TGTGCCAGCTCAGCTAGCGGGGGCTACACAGATACGCAGTATTTT. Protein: CASSASGGYTDTQYF.

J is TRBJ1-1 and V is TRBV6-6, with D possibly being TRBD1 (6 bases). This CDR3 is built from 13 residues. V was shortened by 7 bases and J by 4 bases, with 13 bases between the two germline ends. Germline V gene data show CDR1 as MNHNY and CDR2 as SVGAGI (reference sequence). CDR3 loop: CASNTGSGTEAFF. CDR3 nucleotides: TGTGCCAGCAATACAGGGTCCGGCACTGAAGCTTTCTTT.

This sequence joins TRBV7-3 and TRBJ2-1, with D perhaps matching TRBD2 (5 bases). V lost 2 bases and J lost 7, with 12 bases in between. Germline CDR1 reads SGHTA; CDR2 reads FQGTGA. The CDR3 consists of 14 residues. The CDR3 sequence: CASSLGLAENEQFF. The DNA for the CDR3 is TGTGCCAGCAGCTTAGGTCTAGCAGAGAATGAGCAGTTCTTC.

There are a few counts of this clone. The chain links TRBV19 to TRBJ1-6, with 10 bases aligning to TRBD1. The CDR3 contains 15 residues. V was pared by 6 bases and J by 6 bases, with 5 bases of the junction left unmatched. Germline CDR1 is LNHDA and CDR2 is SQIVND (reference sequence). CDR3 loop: CASRSGQGGNSPLHF. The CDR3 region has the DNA TGTGCCAGTAGGTCTGGACAGGGGGGTAATTCACCCCTCCACTTT.

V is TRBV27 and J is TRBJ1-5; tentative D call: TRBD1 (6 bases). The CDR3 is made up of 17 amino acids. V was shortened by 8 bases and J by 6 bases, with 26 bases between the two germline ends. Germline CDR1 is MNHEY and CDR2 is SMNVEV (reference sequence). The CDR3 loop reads CASASLDRIPSAQPQHF. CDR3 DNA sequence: TGTGCCAGCGCCAGCCTGGACAGAATTCCCTCCGCTCAGCCCCAGCATTTT.

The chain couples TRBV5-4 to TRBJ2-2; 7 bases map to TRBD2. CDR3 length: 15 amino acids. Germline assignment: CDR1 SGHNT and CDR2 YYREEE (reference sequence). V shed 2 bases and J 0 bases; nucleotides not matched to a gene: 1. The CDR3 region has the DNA TGTGCCAGCAGCTTCGGGGGGACGAACACCGGGGAGCTGTTTTTT. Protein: CASSFGGTNTGELFF.

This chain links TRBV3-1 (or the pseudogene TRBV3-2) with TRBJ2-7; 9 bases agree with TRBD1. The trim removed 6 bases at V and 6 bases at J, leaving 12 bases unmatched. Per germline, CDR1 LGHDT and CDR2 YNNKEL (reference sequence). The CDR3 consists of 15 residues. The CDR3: CASRGPGQGFSEQYF. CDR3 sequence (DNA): TGTGCCAGCAGGGGGCCGGGACAGGGTTTCTCCGAGCAGTACTTC.

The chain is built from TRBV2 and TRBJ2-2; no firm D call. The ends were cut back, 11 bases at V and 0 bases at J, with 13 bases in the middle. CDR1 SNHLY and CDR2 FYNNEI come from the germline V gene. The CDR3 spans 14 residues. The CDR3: CAAPREANTGELFF. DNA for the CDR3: TGTGCCGCACCCCGAGAAGCGAACACCGGGGAGCTGTTTTTT.

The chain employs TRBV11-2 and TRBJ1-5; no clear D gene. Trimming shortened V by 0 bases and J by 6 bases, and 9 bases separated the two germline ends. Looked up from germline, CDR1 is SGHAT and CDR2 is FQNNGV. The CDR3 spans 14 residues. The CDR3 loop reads CASSLDRGFQPQHF. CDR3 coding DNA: TGTGCCAGCAGCTTAGATCGCGGGTTTCAGCCCCAGCATTTT. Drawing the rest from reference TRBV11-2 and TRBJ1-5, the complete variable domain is EAGVAQSPRYKIIEKRQSVAFWCNPISGHATLYWYQQILGQGPKLLIQFQNNGVVDDSQLPKDRFSAERLKGVDSTLKIQPAKLEDSAVYLCASSLDRGFQPQHFGDGTRLSIL.

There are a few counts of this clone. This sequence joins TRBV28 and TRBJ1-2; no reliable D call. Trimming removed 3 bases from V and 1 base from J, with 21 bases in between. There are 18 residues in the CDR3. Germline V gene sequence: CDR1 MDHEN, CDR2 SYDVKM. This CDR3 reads CASSFSGFGKNFNYGYTF. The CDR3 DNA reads TGTGCCAGCAGTTTTTCGGGTTTCGGGAAAAATTTTAACTATGGCTACACCTTC.

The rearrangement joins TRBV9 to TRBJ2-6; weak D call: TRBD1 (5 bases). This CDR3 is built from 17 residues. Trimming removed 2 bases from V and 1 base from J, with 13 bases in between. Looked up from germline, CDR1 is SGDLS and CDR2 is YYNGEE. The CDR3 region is CASSVGPLGSGANVLTF. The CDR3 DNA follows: TGTGCCAGCAGCGTGGGGCCCCTCGGGTCTGGGGCCAACGTCCTGACTTTC.

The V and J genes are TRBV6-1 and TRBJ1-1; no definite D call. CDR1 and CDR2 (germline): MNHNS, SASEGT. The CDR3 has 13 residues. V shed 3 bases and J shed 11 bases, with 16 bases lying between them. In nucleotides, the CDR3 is TGTGCCAGCAGTGACCGACGGGGAGTTGTGGCTTTCTTT. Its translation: CASSDRRGVVAFF.

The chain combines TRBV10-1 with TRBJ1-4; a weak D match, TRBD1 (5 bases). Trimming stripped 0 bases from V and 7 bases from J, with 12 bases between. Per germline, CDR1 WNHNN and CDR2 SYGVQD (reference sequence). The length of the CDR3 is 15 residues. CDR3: CASSESGRESEKLFF. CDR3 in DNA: TGCGCCAGCAGTGAGTCCGGCAGGGAAAGTGAAAAACTGTTTTTT.

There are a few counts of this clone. CDR3 DNA sequence: TGCGCCAGCAGCTCTATGGACAGAGATACGCAGTATTTT. Translated: CASSSMDRDTQYF. V gene TRBV5-1 combines with J gene TRBJ2-3, with D possibly being TRBD1 (6 bases). This CDR3 is built from 13 residues. The V gene's germline CDR1 is SGHRS and CDR2 YFSETQ. V lost 3 bases, J lost 5 bases, and 10 bases lay in between.

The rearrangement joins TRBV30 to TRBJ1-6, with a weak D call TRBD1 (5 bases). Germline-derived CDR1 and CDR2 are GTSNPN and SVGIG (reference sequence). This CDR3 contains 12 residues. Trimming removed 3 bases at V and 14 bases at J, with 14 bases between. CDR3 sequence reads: CAWSGTARTLHF. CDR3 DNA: TGTGCCTGGAGCGGGACTGCCCGAACCCTCCACTTT.

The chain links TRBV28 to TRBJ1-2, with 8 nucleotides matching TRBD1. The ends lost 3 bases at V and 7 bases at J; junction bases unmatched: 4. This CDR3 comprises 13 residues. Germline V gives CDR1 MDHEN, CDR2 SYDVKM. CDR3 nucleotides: TGTGCCAGCAGTTTCCCCAGGGGGCTTGGCTACACCTTC. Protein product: CASSFPRGLGYTF.